This passage covers 2 T cell receptor beta chains from one sample sequenced in a study of radiotherapy plus CTLA-4 blockade in lung cancer. The data were produced by immunoSEQ multiplex PCR, yet TCRdb's version contains in-frame clones alone and is incomplete. The table includes approximately 100,000 clones, 80% to 85% detected once. Sequencing used peripheral blood, obtained from a patient treated with radiotherapy plus ipilimumab. These receptors came from a human donor with non-small cell lung cancer who had a partial response to radiotherapy plus ipilimumab.

The genes are TRBV16 and TRBJ2-1, with 8 bases identical to TRBD2. The germline gives CDR1 KGHSY, CDR2 FQNENV. The CDR3 length is 16 residues. Unmatched junction bases numbered 4, after V lost 3 bases and J lost 0 bases. In DNA, the CDR3 is TGTGCCAGCAGCCAGCCCGGGACTAGCTCCTACAATGAGCAGTTCTTC. Translated, it gives CASSQPGTSSYNEQFF.

This chain links TRBV6-6 with TRBJ1-1; 9 bases are shared with TRBD1. Trimming cost V 7 bases and J 3 bases; bases outside gene matches: 6. CDR3 length: 14 residues. The germline CDR1 and CDR2 sequences are MNHNY and SVGAGI (reference sequence). The CDR3: CASNGQGPDTEAFF. CDR3 sequence (DNA): TGTGCCAGCAACGGACAGGGGCCCGACACTGAAGCTTTCTTT.